Listed here is a single T cell receptor (beta chain). Thawed, overnight-rested PBMC were stained with GMM-loaded CD1B tetramer, viability dye and anti-CD3, then sorted. C32 glucose monomycolate from Rhodococcus equi was loaded onto the CD1B tetramers. About 100,000 tetramer-negative cells were sorted from each donor. Trimming stripped 8 bases from V and 6 bases from J, with 6 bases between. Germline V gives CDR1 LNHDA, CDR2 SQIVND (reference sequence). This CDR3 is built from 10 residues. This sample was taken from a study of T cells in tuberculosis. The study's findings and limits: Low-affinity CD1B-GMM tetramer-binding T cells may have been missed.

Profiling relied on immunoSEQ multiplex PCR, and the TCRdb table lists in-frame clones only, not all of them. Among about 88,000 clones listed, around 90% were seen once. The sequencing sample was made of CD1b-GMM tetramer-negative cells sorted from PBMCs. This sequence was found in an adult woman with latent tuberculosis. The gene calls are TRBV19 and TRBJ2-3; D gene unclear. This CDR3 reads CASLGDTQYF. In DNA, the CDR3 is TGTGCCAGTCTCGGGGATACGCAGTATTTT.